Listed here is a single T cell receptor beta chain. The record originates from a study of identical twins. Germline CDR1 reads SGHKS; CDR2 reads YYEKEE (reference sequence). The V end was cut by 3 bases, the J end by 4 bases, with 13 bases between. This CDR3 is built from 14 residues. TCRdb fed the 5' RACE reads into MiXCR, producing one record per CDR3 protein. The sample carries 540,000 or so distinct CDR3 sequences, about a fifth recorded once. A further study also used this sample, focusing on yellow fever vaccine responses in identical twins.

This clonotype was sampled from a woman between 18 and 29 years old in good health. Sequencing input: CD4+ T cells sorted from blood. This rearrangement joins TRBV5-5 to TRBJ2-5, with a possible D match to TRBD1 (5 bases). The CDR3 coding sequence is TGTGCCAGCAGCTCAGGGTTTCTCGGAGAGACCCAGTACTTC. It encodes CASSSGFLGETQYF.